This T cell receptor beta chain comes out of a study of beta chain features in type 1 diabetes. Overall study context: Summed over all samples, the examined sorted cells came to more than 85 million.

The entirety of the isolated RNA underwent reverse transcription, so expressed TCRB transcripts were sequenced. Generated by immunoSEQ multiplex PCR, the TCRdb table keeps only in-frame clones and is missing some. Found here are hundreds of thousands of clones, roughly 15% of them singletons; the top ten hold 0.07% to 0.095%. Every donor had blood drawn once into heparin, around 120 mL on average. Researchers reported sorting CD4+ naive, central memory, regulatory and stem cell-like memory cells via CD45RO/CCR7/CD25/CD127/CD95/CD27. The receptor was isolated from a young man in good health. What was sequenced was naive CD4+ T cells from blood.

The CDR3, as DNA: TGTGCCAGCAGTGTCATACAGGGAATCGGGCAGCCCCAGCATTTT. This gives the protein CASSVIQGIGQPQHF. The gene calls are TRBV28 and TRBJ1-5, with D possibly matching TRBD1 (6 bases). The germline gives CDR1 MDHEN, CDR2 SYDVKM. V was pared by 5 bases and J by 7 bases, with 18 bases between. There are 15 residues in the CDR3.